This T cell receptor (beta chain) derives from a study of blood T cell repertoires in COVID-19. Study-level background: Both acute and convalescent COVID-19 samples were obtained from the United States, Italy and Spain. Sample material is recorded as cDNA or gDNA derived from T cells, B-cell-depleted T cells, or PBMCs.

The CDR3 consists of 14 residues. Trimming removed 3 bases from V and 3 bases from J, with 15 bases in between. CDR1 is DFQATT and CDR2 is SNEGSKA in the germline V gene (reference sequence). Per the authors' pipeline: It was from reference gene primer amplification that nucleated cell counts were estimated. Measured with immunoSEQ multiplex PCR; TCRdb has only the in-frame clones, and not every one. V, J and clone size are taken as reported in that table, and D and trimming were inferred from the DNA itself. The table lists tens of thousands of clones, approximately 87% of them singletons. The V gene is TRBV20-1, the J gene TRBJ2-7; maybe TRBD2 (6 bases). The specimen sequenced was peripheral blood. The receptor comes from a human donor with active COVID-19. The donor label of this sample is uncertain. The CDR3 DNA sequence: TGCAGTGCTAGTGGAGACTCCGGGGGCTACGAGCAGTACTTC. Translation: CSASGDSGGYEQYF.